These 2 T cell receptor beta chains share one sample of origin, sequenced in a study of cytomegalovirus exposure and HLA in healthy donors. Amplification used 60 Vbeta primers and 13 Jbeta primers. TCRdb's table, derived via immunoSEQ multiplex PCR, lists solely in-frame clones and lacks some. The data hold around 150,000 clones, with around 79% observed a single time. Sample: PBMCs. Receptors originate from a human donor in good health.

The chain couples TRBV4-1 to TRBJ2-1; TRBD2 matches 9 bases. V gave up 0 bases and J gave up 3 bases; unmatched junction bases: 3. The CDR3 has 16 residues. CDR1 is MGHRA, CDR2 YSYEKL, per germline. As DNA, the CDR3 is TGCGCCAGCAGCCAAGATGCTAGCGGGAACTACAATGAGCAGTTCTTC. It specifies CASSQDASGNYNEQFF.

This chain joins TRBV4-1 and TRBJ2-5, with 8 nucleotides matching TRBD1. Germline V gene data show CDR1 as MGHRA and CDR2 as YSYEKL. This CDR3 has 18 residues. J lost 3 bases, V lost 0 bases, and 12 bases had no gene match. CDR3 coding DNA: TGCGCCAGCAGCCAAGAAAGGGGCGTGGGACAGGTGAAAGAGACCCAGTACTTC. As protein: CASSQERGVGQVKETQYF.